These 17 T cell receptor beta chains were all obtained from the same sample, sequenced in a study of T cell therapy after organ transplantation. These TCRs' antigens remain unknown. Libraries were prepared by immunoSEQ multiplex PCR; TCRdb keeps only in-frame clonotypes and omits some of them. This sample has some 47,000 clones, with roughly 93% found just once. Sequences were derived from CD8+ T cells from blood, sampled before autologous CMV-specific T cell therapy. The receptors here all came from a human patient who had received a solid organ transplant and had CMV disease.

This chain joins TRBV2 and TRBJ2-5; D might be TRBD1 (6 bases). Per the germline V gene, CDR1 is SNHLY and CDR2 is FYNNEI. V lost 3 bases, J lost 2 bases, and 10 bases lay in between. The CDR3 loop spans 14 amino acids. CDR3 DNA sequence: TGTGCCAGCAGTGATATTGGACAGCAAGAGACCCAGTACTTC. Its translation: CASSDIGQQETQYF.

This chain uses TRBV5-1 with TRBJ1-1; D gene ambiguous. V lost 1 base and J 2 bases, leaving 9 bases between the germline ends. Germline loops: CDR1 SGHRS, CDR2 YFSETQ. This CDR3 contains 14 residues. The CDR3 is CASSLSAPNTEAFF. The CDR3 coding sequence is TGCGCCAGCAGCTTGTCAGCACCAAACACTGAAGCTTTCTTT.

The genes are TRBV14 and TRBJ1-1; 10 nucleotides agree with TRBD1. CDR1 SGHDN and CDR2 FVKESK come from the germline V gene. CDR3 length: 16 amino acids. Trimming at V came to 1 base and at J to 0 bases, leaving 2 bases not matched to a gene. The CDR3 DNA follows: TGTGCCAGCAGCCAAGTTGGGACAGGGGTGAACACTGAAGCTTTCTTT. This translates into CASSQVGTGVNTEAFF.

This sequence joins TRBV27 and TRBJ2-7; D is undetermined. Per the germline V gene, CDR1 is MNHEY and CDR2 is SMNVEV (reference sequence). V gave up 3 bases and J gave up 4 bases, with 16 bases separating them. The length of the CDR3 is 15 residues. The CDR3 DNA is TGTGCCAGCAGTTTGCGGCTCCACACCACATACGAGCAGTACTTC. Protein product: CASSLRLHTTYEQYF.

This clone was detected once. The rearrangement joins TRBV2 to TRBJ2-7, with 8 bases aligning to TRBD1. In germline, CDR1 is SNHLY, CDR2 FYNNEI. Trimming took 2 bases from V and 3 from J; bases not matched to a gene: 9. The CDR3 spans 16 residues. Written as DNA, the CDR3 is TGTGCCAGCAGTGAATGGGAGACAGGGGTGTACTACGAGCAGTACTTC. It is translated as CASSEWETGVYYEQYF.

The chain has TRBV7-2 and TRBJ1-1; 9 bases line up with TRBD1. The CDR3 loop spans 14 amino acids. J gave up 4 bases and V 5 bases, and 5 bases lay outside the gene matches. The germline V gene has CDR1 SGHTA and CDR2 FQGNSA. As DNA, the CDR3 is TGTGCCAGCAGCCGCCGGGACAGGGTCACTGAAGCTTTCTTT. Amino acids: CASSRRDRVTEAFF.

Here the CDR3 reads CAWSPSGGGYTF. The CDR3 bases are TGTGCCTGGAGTCCATCGGGGGGAGGCTACACCTTC. V gene TRBV30 combines with J gene TRBJ1-2; perhaps TRBD1 as D (5 bases). CDR1 is GTSNPN and CDR2 is SVGIG in the germline V gene (reference sequence). Trimming pared 2 bases from V and 8 bases from J, leaving 12 bases between. The CDR3 is 12 amino acids.

The V and J genes are TRBV2 and TRBJ1-1; D is possibly TRBD1 (5 bases). V lost 2 bases to trimming and J lost 1 base, with 8 bases between them. In germline, CDR1 is SNHLY, CDR2 FYNNEI. This CDR3 contains 14 residues. This chain's CDR3 is CASSELGRNTEAFF. CDR3 coding DNA: TGTGCCAGCAGTGAATTGGGGCGGAACACTGAAGCTTTCTTT. Full variable domain (outside the CDR3, taken from reference TRBV2 and TRBJ1-1): EPEVTQTPSHQVTQMGQEVILRCVPISNHLYFYWYRQILGQKVEFLVSFYNNEISEKSEIFDDQFSVERPDGSNFTLKIRSTKLEDSAMYFCASSELGRNTEAFFGQGTRLTVV.

This chain uses TRBV5-1 with TRBJ2-7, with TRBD1 identical over 8 bases. The CDR3 extends over 12 amino acids. J gave up 6 bases and V 2 bases, and 1 base lay outside the gene matches. The V gene's germline CDR1 is SGHRS and CDR2 YFSETQ. This CDR3 reads CASSFDRGEQYF. Written as DNA, the CDR3 is TGCGCCAGCAGCTTTGACAGGGGCGAGCAGTACTTC.

This chain connects TRBV6-5 to TRBJ1-6; perhaps TRBD1 as D (6 bases). Per germline, CDR1 MNHEY and CDR2 SVGAGI. The ends were cut back, 2 bases at V and 10 bases at J, with 15 bases in the middle. The CDR3 contains 15 residues. CDR3 region: CASSYAGALGSPLHF. The DNA for the CDR3 is TGTGCCAGCAGTTACGCAGGGGCTCTCGGGTCACCCCTCCACTTT.

The chain is built from TRBV6-5 and TRBJ2-3; TRBD1 or TRBD2 may be the D gene (6 bases each). The CDR3 is made up of 13 amino acids. CDR1 is MNHEY, CDR2 SVGAGI, per germline. The ends were cut back, 6 bases at V and 6 bases at J, with 13 bases in the middle. The CDR3 is CASSFVGGDTQYF. The CDR3 DNA reads TGTGCCAGCAGCTTTGTGGGGGGCGATACGCAGTATTTT.

V and J are TRBV5-1 and TRBJ1-1, with D unresolved. Trimming shortened V by 5 bases and J by 6 bases, and 11 bases separated the two germline ends. The CDR3 loop spans 12 amino acids. Germline V gene lookup returns CDR1 SGHRS and CDR2 YFSETQ. In DNA, the CDR3 is TGCGCCAGCAGGGCCGGCAGCGCTGAAGCTTTCTTT. Translation: CASRAGSAEAFF.

The chain recombines TRBV6-5 with TRBJ2-3, with D perhaps TRBD2 (5 bases). V dropped 7 bases and J dropped 5 bases, with 19 bases sitting between them. CDR3 length: 15 residues. Germline V lookup: CDR1 MNHEY, CDR2 SVGAGI. The DNA for the CDR3 is TGTGCCAGCACCCCGTCGGGCGGGTGGGGAGATACGCAGTATTTT. Protein sequence: CASTPSGGWGDTQYF.

This chain links TRBV7-6 with TRBJ2-5; 8 positions agree with TRBD2. Per the germline V gene, CDR1 is SGHVS and CDR2 is FNYEAQ. The CDR3 is 15 amino acids. The V gene end was trimmed by 0 bases and the J gene end by 2 bases; junction bases not matched to a gene: 2. The CDR3 sequence is CASSLAPGGQETQYF. The CDR3 DNA reads as TGTGCCAGCAGCTTAGCCCCGGGAGGGCAAGAGACCCAGTACTTC.

The V gene is TRBV6-6, the J gene TRBJ2-7, with 11 bases identical to TRBD1. The germline gives CDR1 MNHNY, CDR2 SVGAGI (reference sequence). The ends lost 5 bases at V and 7 bases at J; junction bases unmatched: 7. The CDR3 has 14 residues. For the CDR3, the DNA is TGTGCCAGCAGTCTGGACAGGGGGCGTAAAGAGCAGTACTTC. It specifies CASSLDRGRKEQYF.

V is TRBV21-1 and J is TRBJ2-5; the DNA was not compared with TRBD2, the D call given in the table. TRBV21-1 is assigned pseudogene status. CDR3 length: 14 amino acids. CDR3 region: CASSPRGGLETQYF. For the CDR3, the DNA is TGTGCCAGCAGCCCTAGAGGCGGGTTGGAGACCCAGTACTTC.

The chain combines TRBV4-2 with TRBJ1-2, with TRBD1 matching over 7 bases. Germline loops: CDR1 LGHNA, CDR2 YNFKEQ. CDR3 length: 14 amino acids. V lost 1 base to trimming and J lost 6 bases; unmatched junction nucleotides: 5. The CDR3 here is CASSQGEGADGYTF. As DNA, the CDR3 is TGTGCCAGCAGCCAAGGGGAGGGGGCGGATGGCTACACCTTC.